The 10 T cell receptor beta chains given below trace back to one sample, sequenced in a study of identical twins (TCRdb year 2016). To prepare the library, 5' RACE was applied. Instrument on record: Illumina HiSeq 2000. TCRdb reanalyzed the raw reads on its own, using fastp at Q25 for trimming and MiXCR for clone calling, and kept in-frame beta chains. Rows merge per CDR3 protein into single entries with the most common DNA and genes. The sample table lists fewer than 250,000 distinct CDR3 sequences, 6% to 8% of them with a count of one. Of the sample, under 7% falls within the top ten clones. The same sample was also used in a study of yellow fever vaccine responses in identical twins.

Sample: CD8+ T cells sorted from blood. The origin of the receptors is a young woman in good health.

V and J are TRBV5-4 and TRBJ2-1; D gene ambiguous. Germline V gene data show CDR1 as SGHNT and CDR2 as YYREEE (reference sequence). The CDR3 loop spans 12 amino acids. V was clipped by 4 bases and J by 5 bases, with 7 bases between them. CDR3 protein: CASSTLDNEQFF. CDR3 sequence (DNA): TGTGCCAGCAGCACCTTAGACAATGAGCAGTTCTTC.

This clonotype came up many times. The chain joins TRBV5-1 to TRBJ2-3, with 9 bases aligning to TRBD2. The germline CDR1 and CDR2 sequences are SGHRS and YFSETQ. This CDR3 contains 16 residues. After removal of 1 base from V and 6 bases from J, the junction contained 9 bases not matched to a gene. The CDR3 DNA reads as TGCGCCAGCAGCTTGCGCGGGAGGGCCCTCGTGGATACGCAGTATTTT. Residues: CASSLRGRALVDTQYF.

The chain links TRBV20-1 to TRBJ2-5; D is undetermined. The CDR3 is 14 residues long. V was shortened by 6 bases and J by 5 bases, with 19 bases between the two germline ends. CDR1 DFQATT and CDR2 SNEGSKA come from the germline V gene (reference sequence). CDR3 sequence reads: CSASRVQFGETQYF. The CDR3 DNA follows: TGCAGTGCCAGTAGGGTCCAGTTCGGGGAGACCCAGTACTTC.

This clonotype was detected ten times or more. This chain connects TRBV12-3 or TRBV12-4 to TRBJ2-7; TRBD1 agrees at 7 bases. The CDR3 consists of 14 residues. The V segment lost 3 bases and the J segment 5 bases; nucleotides outside the gene matches: 7. As DNA, the CDR3 is TGTGCCAGCAGTTTCGGATCTACAGGGGACGAGCAGTACTTC. Encoded protein: CASSFGSTGDEQYF.

In this sample, this clonotype turned up a few times. The rearrangement links TRBV7-9 to TRBJ1-5; no clear D. CDR1 and CDR2 (germline): SEHNR, FQNEAQ (reference sequence). Between the trimmed V and J ends, which lost 1 base and 6 bases, there was a span of 13 bases. The CDR3 length is 15 residues. The DNA for the CDR3 is TGTGCCAGCAGCTTAGGCGGGTTCGGAGCTCAGCCCCAGCATTTT. This sequence encodes CASSLGGFGAQPQHF.

The chain has TRBV7-9 and TRBJ2-1; 8 nucleotides line up with TRBD2. Germline assignment: CDR1 SEHNR and CDR2 FQNEAQ (reference sequence). This CDR3 spans 16 amino acids. With V trimmed by 0 bases and J by 4 bases, 5 bases remained unmatched. The CDR3 DNA reads TGTGCCAGCAGCTTAGCGGGGGCGGGAGGATACAATGAGCAGTTCTTC. It translates to CASSLAGAGGYNEQFF. The entire variable domain, with the rest obtained from reference TRBV7-9 and TRBJ2-1, is as follows: DTGVSQNPRHKITKRGQNVTFRCDPISEHNRLYWYRQTLGQGPEFLTYFQNEAQLEKSRLLSDRFSAERPKGSFSTLEIQRTEQGDSAMYLCASSLAGAGGYNEQFFGPGTRLTVL.

This clonotype was observed a handful of times. The chain combines TRBV2 with TRBJ1-4; D is uncertain. This CDR3 spans 15 amino acids. Per the germline V gene, CDR1 is SNHLY and CDR2 is FYNNEI. With 1 base removed from V and 0 bases from J, the gap between germline ends came to 6 bases. CDR3 in amino acids: CASSEDQPTNEKLFF. The CDR3 nucleotides read TGTGCCAGCAGTGAAGATCAACCAACTAATGAAAAACTGTTTTTT.

In this sample, this clonotype turned up many times. V usage is TRBV12-3 or TRBV12-4 and J usage is TRBJ1-2; D unresolved. The CDR3 covers 12 residues. The V gene lost 8 bases and the J gene lost 0 bases, with 7 bases spanning the gap. The CDR3 sequence: CASDGSNYGYTF. Written as DNA, the CDR3 is TGTGCCAGCGATGGGTCTAACTATGGCTACACCTTC.

This clonotype was picked up a small number of times. The chain joins TRBV13 to TRBJ2-3; D may be TRBD1 (6 bases). Germline V gives CDR1 PRHDT, CDR2 FYEKMQ (reference sequence). CDR3 length: 15 residues. Trimming took 6 bases from V and 4 from J, leaving 17 bases between them. The CDR3 sequence: CASSSGTILSDTQYF. The CDR3 bases are TGTGCCAGCAGTTCCGGGACAATATTGTCAGATACGCAGTATTTT.

The V call is TRBV29-1, the J call TRBJ1-5; perhaps TRBD1 as D (5 bases). V was trimmed by 7 bases and J by 1 base, leaving 11 bases between them. The CDR3 has 13 residues. Germline values: CDR1 SQVTM, CDR2 ANQGSEA. The CDR3 loop is CSAGTASNQPQHF. The CDR3 DNA follows: TGCAGCGCTGGGACCGCGAGCAATCAGCCCCAGCATTTT.